This TCR beta chain comes out of a study of cytomegalovirus exposure and HLA in healthy donors. PCR was performed using 60 Vbeta and 13 Jbeta primers. Original methodology: Among the unique TCR beta chains that a later analysis counted, roughly 80 million in all, 10 million to 11 million were shared. The assay was immunoSEQ multiplex PCR, and TCRdb's table has in-frame clones only and misses some. The DNA gave D and trimming, while V, J and clone size come from that table. The sample carries 150,000 to 200,000 clones, over 60% recorded once. The V end was cut by 0 bases, the J end by 3 bases, with 12 bases between. The CDR3 is 16 amino acids. Germline V lookup: CDR1 SGHRS, CDR2 YFSETQ. The sample holds a few counts of this clone. No antigen is known for it. Study outcomes and limitations: Apart from CMV serostatus, no immune exposure information was available. Looking again later, the authors saw that most CMV-associated TCR beta chains seemed HLA-restricted.

The source material was PBMCs. The origin of this receptor is a woman between 35 and 50 years old in good health and CMV-seronegative. The V gene is TRBV5-1, the J gene TRBJ1-4; D unresolved. CDR3 in DNA: TGCGCCAGCAGCTTGGGGTTTCGGGGAGCTAATGAAAAACTGTTTTTT. Protein product: CASSLGFRGANEKLFF.